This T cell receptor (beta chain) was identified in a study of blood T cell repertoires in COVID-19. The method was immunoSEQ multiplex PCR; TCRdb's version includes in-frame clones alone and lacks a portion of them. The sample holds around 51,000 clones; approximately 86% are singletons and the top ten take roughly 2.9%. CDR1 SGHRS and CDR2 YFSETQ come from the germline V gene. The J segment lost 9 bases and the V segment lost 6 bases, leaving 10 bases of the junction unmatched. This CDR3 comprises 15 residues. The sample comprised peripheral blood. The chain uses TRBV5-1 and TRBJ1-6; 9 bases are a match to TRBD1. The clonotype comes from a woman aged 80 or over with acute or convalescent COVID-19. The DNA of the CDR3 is TGCGCCAGCACTCAGGAGGGGACAGGGAGTTCACCCCTCCACTTT. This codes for CASTQEGTGSSPLHF.